This T cell receptor (beta chain) was sequenced in a study of CD8+CD57+ T cells in acquired aplastic anemia. All patients picked for sequencing had shown, by flow cytometry, an expansion of CD8+CD57+ cells. The diagnosis in all patients was severe acquired aplastic anemia. No therapy had been given to the patients at the time of blood sampling. The template used for profiling TCR beta VDJ and CDR3 was genomic DNA. TCRdb reprocessed the reads via MiXCR and lists one record per CDR3 protein. The sample contains 260,000 or so distinct CDR3 sequences, approximately 82% of which appear only once. Overall study results and limits: The study identified almost 30 CD8+ CDR3 sequences shared by patients and controls. Any difference that existed in CD8+ Simpson's diversity between patients and controls was not significant.

The CDR3 spans 14 residues. V lost 6 bases, J lost 3 bases, and 8 bases stayed unmatched. CDR1 and CDR2 from the germline V gene are SQVTM and ANQGSEA. This clonotype has more than one count but fewer than ten. Its antigen is unknown. The clonotype comes from a human donor with aplastic anemia. The rearrangement joins TRBV29-1 to TRBJ1-2; 9 positions match TRBD1. The sample comprised sorted CD4+, CD8+, or CD8+CD57+ T cells (not recorded which) from PBMCs. The CDR3 DNA follows: TGCAGCGTCGTCGGGACAGGGAATGACTATGGCTACACCTTC. Its protein product is CSVVGTGNDYGYTF.